The rows below give T cell receptor beta chains drawn from one sample of a study of vaccination and CD4 T cells after COVID-19. The antigens of these receptors remain unknown. MiXCR, applied by TCRdb to the PCR reads, yields one record per CDR3 protein. Here the sample spans around 5,600 distinct CDR3 sequences, under 35% being singletons. Sequenced input: CD4+ T cells from blood, cultured in vitro. These receptors were obtained from a human donor in good health. Each CDR3 is given with its conserved first and last residue. Where a row states a size, it is once, few, many or the class of an expanded clone; other rows omit it.

clone size: -
V gene: TRBV30
CDR3 protein: CACNGAPTDTQYF

clone size: few
V gene: TRBV7-8
CDR3 protein: CASSLWNEQFF

clone size: few
V gene: TRBV19
CDR3 protein: CASSALGDRSYGYTF

clone size: few
V gene: TRBV12-3/TRBV12-4
CDR3 protein: CAAAPSMNTEAFF

clone size: few
V gene: TRBV20-1
CDR3 protein: CSASLPVNTQYF

clone size: few
V gene: TRBV6-1
CDR3 protein: CASTVAGTYEQYF

clone size: -
V gene: TRBV10-2
CDR3 protein: CASVTSYGYTF

clone size: few
V gene: TRBV20-1
CDR3 protein: CSAARGQNSPLHF

clone size: few
V gene: TRBV6-1
CDR3 protein: CASSRVTDTQYF

clone size: -
V gene: TRBV10-1
CDR3 protein: CASSGQQETQYF

clone size: -
V gene: TRBV6-5
CDR3 protein: CAAVLGTGSYEQYF

clone size: -
V gene: TRBV29-1
CDR3 protein: CSVEDPANTEAFF

clone size: few
V gene: TRBV20-1
CDR3 protein: CSVPGQTRGGYTF

clone size: -
V gene: TRBV4-2
CDR3 protein: CASSQDQYWGSSYEQYF

clone size: -
V gene: TRBV27
CDR3 protein: CASSRLAGSWDEQYF